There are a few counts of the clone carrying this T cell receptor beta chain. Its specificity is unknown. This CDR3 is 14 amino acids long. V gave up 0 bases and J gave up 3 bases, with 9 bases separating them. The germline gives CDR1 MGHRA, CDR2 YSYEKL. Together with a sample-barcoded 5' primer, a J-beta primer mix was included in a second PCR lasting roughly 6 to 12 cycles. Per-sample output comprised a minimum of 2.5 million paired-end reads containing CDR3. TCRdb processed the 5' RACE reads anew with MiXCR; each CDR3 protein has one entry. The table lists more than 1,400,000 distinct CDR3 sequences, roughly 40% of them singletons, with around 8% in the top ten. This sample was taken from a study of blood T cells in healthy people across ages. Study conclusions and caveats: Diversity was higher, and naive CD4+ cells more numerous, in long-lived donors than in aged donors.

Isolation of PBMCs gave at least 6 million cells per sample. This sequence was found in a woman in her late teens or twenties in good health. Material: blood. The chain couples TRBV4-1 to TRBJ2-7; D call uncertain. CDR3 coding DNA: TGCGCCAGCAGCCAAGATACGGTGGGCTACGAGCAGTACTTC. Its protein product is CASSQDTVGYEQYF.